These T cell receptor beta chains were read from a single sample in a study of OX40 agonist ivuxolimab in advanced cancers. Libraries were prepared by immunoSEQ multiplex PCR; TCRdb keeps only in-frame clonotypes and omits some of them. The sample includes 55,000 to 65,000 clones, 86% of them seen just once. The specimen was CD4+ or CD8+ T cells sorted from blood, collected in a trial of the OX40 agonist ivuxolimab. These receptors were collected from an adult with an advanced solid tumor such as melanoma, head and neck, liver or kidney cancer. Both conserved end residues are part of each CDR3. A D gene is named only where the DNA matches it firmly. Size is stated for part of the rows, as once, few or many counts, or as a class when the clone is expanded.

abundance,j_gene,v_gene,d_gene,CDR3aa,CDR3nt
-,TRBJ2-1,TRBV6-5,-,CASREGSRPYNEQFF,TGTGCCAGCAGGGAGGGGTCACGGCCCTACAATGAGCAGTTCTTC
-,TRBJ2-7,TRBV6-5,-,CASRPRRDSYEQYF,TGTGCCAGCAGACCCCGCCGGGACTCCTACGAGCAGTACTTC
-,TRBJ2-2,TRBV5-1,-,CASSPPPGELFF,TGCGCCAGCAGCCCTCCCCCCGGGGAGCTGTTTTTT
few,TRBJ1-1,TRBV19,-,CASSIAVRSTEAFF,TGTGCCAGTAGTATCGCGGTAAGGAGCACTGAAGCTTTCTTT
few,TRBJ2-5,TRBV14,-,CASSQDWETQYF,TGTGCCAGCAGCCAAGATTGGGAGACCCAGTACTTC
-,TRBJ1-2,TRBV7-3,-,CASSTARSSNYGYTF,TGTGCCAGCAGCACCGCCCGCAGCTCTAACTATGGCTACACCTTC
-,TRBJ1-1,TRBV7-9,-,CASSLGGVASEAFF,TGTGCCAGCAGCTTAGGCGGGGTTGCTTCTGAAGCTTTCTTT
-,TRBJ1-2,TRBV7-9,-,CASSSNWGDHNSNYGYTF,TGTGCCAGCAGCTCCAACTGGGGGGATCACAACTCGAACTATGGCTACACCTTC
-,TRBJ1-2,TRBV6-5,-,CASSYDWTGDGYTF,TGTGCCAGCAGTTACGATTGGACGGGGGATGGCTACACCTTC
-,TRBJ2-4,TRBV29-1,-,CSVATDKSKNIQYF,TGCAGCGTCGCGACAGACAAGTCCAAAAACATTCAGTACTTC
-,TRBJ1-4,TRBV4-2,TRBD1,CASSQEGGQGALTNEKLFF,TGTGCCAGCAGCCAAGAGGGCGGACAGGGGGCCTTAACTAATGAAAAACTGTTTTTT
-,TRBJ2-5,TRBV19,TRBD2,CASSIGAGGLETQYF,TGTGCCAGTAGTATCGGAGCGGGAGGGCTGGAGACCCAGTACTTC
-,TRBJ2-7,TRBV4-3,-,CASSQSSSDRRLYF,TGCGCCAGCAGCCAGTCCTCTTCCGACAGACGTCTGTACTTC
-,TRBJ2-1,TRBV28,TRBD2,CASSTSGGSYNEQFF,TGTGCCAGCAGCACTAGCGGGGGGTCCTACAATGAGCAGTTCTTC
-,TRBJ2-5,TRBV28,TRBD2,CASTPGLAGDIRTQYF,TGTGCCAGCACCCCCGGACTAGCGGGGGATATTCGGACCCAGTACTTC
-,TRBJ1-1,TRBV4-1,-,CASRRGESTEAFF,TGCGCCAGCAGGCGGGGGGAAAGCACTGAAGCTTTCTTT
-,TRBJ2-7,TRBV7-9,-,CASSLGSFYEQYF,TGTGCCAGCAGCTTAGGGTCGTTCTACGAGCAGTACTTC
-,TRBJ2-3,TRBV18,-,CASSPRSLTDTQYF,TGTGCCAGCTCACCACGGTCCCTCACAGATACGCAGTATTTT
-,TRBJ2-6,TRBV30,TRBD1,CAWETGHNSGANVLTF,TGTGCCTGGGAGACAGGGCACAACTCTGGGGCCAACGTCCTGACTTTC
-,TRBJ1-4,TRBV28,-,CAIAVRDEKLFF,TGTGCCATAGCGGTCCGGGACGAAAAACTGTTTTTT
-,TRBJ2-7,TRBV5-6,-,CASSLMQFHEQYF,TGTGCCAGCAGCTTGATGCAGTTCCACGAGCAGTACTTC
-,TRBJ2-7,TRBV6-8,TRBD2,CASSYSMTSGYEQYF,TGTGCCAGCAGTTACTCAATGACTAGCGGCTACGAGCAGTACTTC
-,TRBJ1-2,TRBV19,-,CASSTGTYGYTF,TGTGCCAGTAGTACTGGGACCTATGGCTACACCTTC
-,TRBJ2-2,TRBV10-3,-,CAISERGELFF,TGTGCCATCAGTGAGCGGGGGGAGCTGTTTTTT
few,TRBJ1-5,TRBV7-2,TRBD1,CASSLAGTGTQPQHF,TGTGCCAGCAGCTTAGCCGGGACAGGGACTCAGCCCCAGCATTTT
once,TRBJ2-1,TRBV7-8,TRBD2,CASSFRGENEQFF,TGTGCCAGCAGCTTCCGGGGGGAAAATGAGCAGTTCTTC
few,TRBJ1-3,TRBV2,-,CASSQGEWAGNTIYF,TGTGCCAGCAGTCAGGGAGAGTGGGCTGGAAACACCATATATTTT
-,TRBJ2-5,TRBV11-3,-,CASSRGRAGETQYF,TGTGCCAGCAGCCGGGGACGGGCCGGGGAGACCCAGTACTTC
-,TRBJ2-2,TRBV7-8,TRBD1,CASSRDRGSSRELFF,TGTGCCAGCAGCCGGGACAGGGGAAGTTCTAGGGAGCTGTTTTTT
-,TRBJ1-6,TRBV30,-,CAGDLARGPYNSPLHF,TGTGCCGGAGATTTGGCAAGGGGACCCTATAATTCACCCCTCCACTTT
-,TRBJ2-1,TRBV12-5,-,CASGLWTANEQFF,TGTGCTAGTGGTTTGTGGACAGCAAATGAGCAGTTCTTC
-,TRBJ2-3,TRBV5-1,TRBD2,CATSSGRAPSTDTQYF,TGCGCCACCTCTAGCGGGAGGGCCCCTAGCACAGATACGCAGTATTTT
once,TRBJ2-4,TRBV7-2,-,CASSFGLAKNIQYF,TGTGCCAGCAGCTTTGGTCTAGCCAAAAACATTCAGTACTTC
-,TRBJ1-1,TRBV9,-,CASSVAGDPTEAFF,TGTGCCAGCAGCGTAGCCGGGGATCCCACTGAAGCTTTCTTT
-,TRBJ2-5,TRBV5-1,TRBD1,CASSPTGQAETQYF,TGCGCCAGCAGCCCTACCGGACAGGCAGAGACCCAGTACTTC
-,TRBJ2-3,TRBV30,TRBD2,CAWTPLAGGGSTDTQYF,TGTGCCTGGACCCCACTAGCGGGAGGCGGGAGCACAGATACGCAGTATTTT
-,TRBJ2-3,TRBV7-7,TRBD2,CASSSGLAPSTDTQYF,TGTGCCAGCAGCTCTGGACTAGCGCCTAGCACAGATACGCAGTATTTT
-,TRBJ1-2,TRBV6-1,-,CASSEAAGYGYTF,TGTGCCAGCAGTGAAGCGGCAGGATATGGCTACACCTTC
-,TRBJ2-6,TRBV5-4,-,CASSLASHVSGANVLTF,TGTGCCAGCAGCTTGGCTTCACATGTCTCTGGGGCCAACGTCCTGACTTTC
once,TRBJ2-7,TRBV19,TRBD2,CASSIDMGGFTPEQYF,TGTGCCAGTAGTATAGATATGGGGGGGTTTACCCCCGAGCAGTACTTC
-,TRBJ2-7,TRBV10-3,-,CAISRLAARGNEQYF,TGTGCCATCAGTCGACTAGCCGCAAGGGGGAACGAGCAGTACTTC
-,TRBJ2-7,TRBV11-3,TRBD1,CASRPPDRTWYEQYF,TGTGCCAGCAGACCACCGGACAGGACATGGTACGAGCAGTACTTC
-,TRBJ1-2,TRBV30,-,CAWSVLQGHNYGYTF,TGTGCCTGGAGTGTACTCCAGGGGCATAACTATGGCTACACCTTC
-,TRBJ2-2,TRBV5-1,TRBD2,CAASQAGGGTGELFF,TGCGCCGCCAGTCAAGCGGGGGGCGGCACCGGGGAGCTGTTTTTT